This T cell receptor beta chain was found in a study of cytomegalovirus exposure and HLA in healthy donors. The wider study: There were fewer than 130 million unique TCR beta sequences, drawn from about 190 million T cells, in an earlier analysis. Study outcomes and limitations: With later analysis, a missense DCLRE1C variant became linked to TCR beta V- and J-gene trimming. Another analysis was done later, and it associated 16,951 TCR beta sequences with HLA alleles at 0.05 false discovery rate. The study assumed roughly uniform donor sequencing depth for presence/absence analyses.

The PCR had 60 Vbeta and 13 Jbeta primers. Data came from immunoSEQ multiplex PCR; TCRdb stores just in-frame clones and leaves some out. The data contain 130,000 or so clones, around 8.5% of them singletons. The CDR3 has 15 residues. CDR1 is SEHNR, CDR2 FQNEAQ, per germline (reference sequence). Trimming stripped 2 bases from V and 4 bases from J, with 14 bases between. This clone turned up a few times. Its cognate antigen is unknown. The sequence came from a man aged 40-55 years in good health and CMV-seronegative. This chain joins TRBV7-9 and TRBJ2-5; D possibly corresponds to TRBD1 (7 bases). Sequences were obtained from PBMCs. The DNA for the CDR3 is TGTGCCAGCAGCTTATCGCAGGGGGGAAGAGAGACCCAGTACTTC. Amino acid sequence: CASSLSQGGRETQYF.